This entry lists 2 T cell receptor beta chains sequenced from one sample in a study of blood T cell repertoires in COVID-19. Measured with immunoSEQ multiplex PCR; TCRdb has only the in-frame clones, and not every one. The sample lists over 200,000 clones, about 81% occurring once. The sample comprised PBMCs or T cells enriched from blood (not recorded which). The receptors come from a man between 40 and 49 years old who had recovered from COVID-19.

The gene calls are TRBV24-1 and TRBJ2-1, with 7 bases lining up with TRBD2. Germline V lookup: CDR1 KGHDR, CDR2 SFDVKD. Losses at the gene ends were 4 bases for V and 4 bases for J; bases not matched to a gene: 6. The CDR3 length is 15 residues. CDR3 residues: CATSEASGVYNEQFF. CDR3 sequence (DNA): TGTGCCACCAGTGAGGCTAGCGGAGTTTACAATGAGCAGTTCTTC.

The CDR3 nucleotides are TGTGCCTGGAGTGCACAGGGAATTTCGCCCCAGCATTTT. Translation gives CAWSAQGISPQHF. The rearrangement uses TRBV30 and TRBJ1-5, with TRBD1 as a possible D gene (6 bases). The CDR3 length is 13 residues. From germline, CDR1 is GTSNPN and CDR2 SVGIG (reference sequence). V gave up 1 base and J gave up 9 bases, with 13 bases separating them.